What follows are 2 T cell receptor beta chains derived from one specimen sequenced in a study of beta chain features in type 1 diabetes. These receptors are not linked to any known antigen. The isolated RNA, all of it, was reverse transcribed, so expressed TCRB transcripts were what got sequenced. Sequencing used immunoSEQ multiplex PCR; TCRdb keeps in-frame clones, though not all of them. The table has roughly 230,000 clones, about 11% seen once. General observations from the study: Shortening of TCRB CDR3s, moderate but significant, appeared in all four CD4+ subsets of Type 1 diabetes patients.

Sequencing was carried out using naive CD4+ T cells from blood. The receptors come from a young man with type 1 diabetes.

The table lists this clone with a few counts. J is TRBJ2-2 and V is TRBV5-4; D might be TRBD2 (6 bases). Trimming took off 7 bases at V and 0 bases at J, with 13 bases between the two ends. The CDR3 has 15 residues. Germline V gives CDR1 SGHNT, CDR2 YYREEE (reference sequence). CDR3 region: CASALGGSNTGELFF. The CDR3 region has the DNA TGTGCCAGCGCCCTAGGAGGGTCGAACACCGGGGAGCTGTTTTTT. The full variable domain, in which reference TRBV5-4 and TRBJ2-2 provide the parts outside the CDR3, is ETGVTQSPTHLIKTRGQQVTLRCSSQSGHNTVSWYQQALGQGPQFIFQYYREEENGRGNFPPRFSGLQFPNYSSELNVNALELDDSALYLCASALGGSNTGELFFGEGSRLTVL.

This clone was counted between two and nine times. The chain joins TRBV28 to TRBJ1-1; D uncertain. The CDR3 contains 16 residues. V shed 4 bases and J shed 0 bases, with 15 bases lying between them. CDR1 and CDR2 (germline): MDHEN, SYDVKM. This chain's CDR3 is CASSSGSRLMNTEAFF. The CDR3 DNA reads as TGTGCCAGCAGTTCGGGAAGCAGACTAATGAACACTGAAGCTTTCTTT.